This passage covers 27 T cell receptor beta chains from one sample sequenced in a study of CD4+ T cells in melanoma. Repertoires were generated with immunoSEQ multiplex PCR, while TCRdb's copy carries only in-frame clones and drops some. The repertoire has over 45,000 clones, nearly 70% of them found once; the top ten carry 4.5% to 6%. The sequencing sample was made of tumor tissue. The receptor source for this set is a human donor with melanoma.

This chain links TRBV27 with TRBJ1-2; 7 bases agree with TRBD1. Unmatched junction bases numbered 9, after V lost 6 bases and J lost 5 bases. CDR1 is MNHEY and CDR2 is SMNVEV in the germline V gene (reference sequence). The CDR3 covers 14 residues. The CDR3 DNA reads as TGTGCCAGCAGACTCCGGGACAGCAGTTATGGCTACACCTTC. Protein product: CASRLRDSSYGYTF.

The chain combines TRBV7-9 with TRBJ2-1; no clear D. Trimming took 7 bases from V and 0 from J, leaving 10 bases between them. This CDR3 contains 14 residues. CDR1 and CDR2 (germline): SEHNR, FQNEAQ (reference sequence). In DNA form, the CDR3 reads TGTGCCAGCACCCCTAGGAGCTCCTACAATGAGCAGTTCTTC. Translating it yields CASTPRSSYNEQFF.

The rearrangement uses TRBV28 and TRBJ2-3; 10 bases align to TRBD1. V shed 7 bases and J 14 bases; nucleotides not matched to a gene: 6. Per the germline V gene, CDR1 is MDHEN and CDR2 is SYDVKM. The CDR3 length is 11 residues. CDR3 sequence: CASTRGTGAYF. The DNA for the CDR3 is TGTGCCAGCACACGGGGGACAGGGGCGTATTTT.

In the case of this clone: This clone may be a read error of a much larger clone one base away. The CDR3 coding sequence is TGCAGCGTTGAAGTCGGGACGATAGGAGCTTTCTTT. Encoded protein: CSVEVGTIGAFF. This chain joins TRBV29-1 and TRBJ1-1, with D perhaps matching TRBD1 (5 bases). CDR3 length: 12 amino acids. V lost 1 base to trimming and J lost 10 bases, with 13 bases between them. Germline CDR1 is SQVTM and CDR2 is ANQGSEA.

The genes are TRBV4-2 and TRBJ2-7; D is undetermined. CDR3 length equals 12 residues. Trimming took off 4 bases at V and 4 bases at J, with 8 bases between the two ends. Per germline, CDR1 LGHNA and CDR2 YNFKEQ. The CDR3, as DNA: TGTGCCAGCAGCCCGGATGGGTACGAGCAGTACTTC. This sequence encodes CASSPDGYEQYF.

V usage is TRBV10-3 and J usage is TRBJ1-2, with 8 positions matching TRBD1. The germline CDR1 and CDR2 sequences are ENHRY and SYGVKD. The CDR3 is 17 residues long. V was clipped by 6 bases and J by 3 bases; unmatched bases: 15. The CDR3: CAISGGGQASMDYGYTF. DNA for the CDR3: TGTGCCATCAGCGGGGGGGGACAGGCGTCGATGGACTATGGCTACACCTTC.

The chain combines TRBV4-1 with TRBJ2-2; 11 nucleotides agree with TRBD2. Germline CDR1 reads MGHRA; CDR2 reads YSYEKL. Trimming cost V 2 bases and J 9 bases; bases outside gene matches: 5. The CDR3 contains 15 residues. The chain's CDR3 is CASSQYSGGAWELFF. The CDR3 bases are TGCGCCAGCAGCCAATATAGCGGGGGGGCTTGGGAGCTGTTTTTT.

The chain uses TRBV19 and TRBJ2-5, with no clear D. V shed 3 bases and J shed 7 bases, with 12 bases lying between them. This CDR3 contains 13 residues. Germline CDR1 is LNHDA and CDR2 is SQIVND (reference sequence). CDR3 bases: TGTGCCAGTAGTATGAGTACATGGGGGACCCAGTACTTC. It translates to CASSMSTWGTQYF.

This clone was recorded a few times. V gene TRBV9 combines with J gene TRBJ1-4; D not certain. Germline CDR1 SGDLS, CDR2 YYNGEE. CDR3 length: 13 amino acids. The ends were cut back, 0 bases at V and 6 bases at J, with 6 bases in the middle. The CDR3 is CASSVATDEKLFF. CDR3 DNA sequence: TGTGCCAGCAGCGTAGCTACCGATGAAAAACTGTTTTTT. Looking up the rest from reference TRBV9 and TRBJ1-4 gives the full variable domain: DSGVTQTPKHLITATGQRVTLRCSPRSGDLSVYWYQQSLDQGLQFLIQYYNGEERAKGNILERFSAQQFPDLHSELNLSSLELGDSALYFCASSVATDEKLFFGSGTQLSVL.

In DNA, the CDR3 is TGTGCCAGCAGCAACCGGACAGGGGGCGGGGGGGCTTTCTTT. Its protein product is CASSNRTGGGGAFF. The J gene is TRBJ1-1, the V gene TRBV5-5, with 11 bases matching TRBD1. The CDR3 is made up of 14 amino acids. Trimming cost V 4 bases and J 11 bases; bases outside gene matches: 10. CDR1 and CDR2 (germline): SGHKS, YYEKEE (reference sequence).

This sequence joins TRBV2 and TRBJ1-5; a weak D match, TRBD1 (6 bases). CDR1 is SNHLY, CDR2 FYNNEI, per germline. V lost 4 bases to trimming and J lost 0 bases, with 19 bases between them. This CDR3 spans 18 amino acids. CDR3 protein: CASSGAGESVYSNQPQHF. The CDR3 nucleotides are TGTGCCAGCAGTGGGGCAGGGGAAAGCGTTTATAGCAATCAGCCCCAGCATTTT.

V and J are TRBV5-1 and TRBJ2-2; 8 nucleotides line up with TRBD1. This CDR3 has 16 amino acids. The V gene's germline CDR1 is SGHRS and CDR2 YFSETQ. With V trimmed by 4 bases and J by 2 bases, 7 bases remained unmatched. The CDR3 spells CASSGQGRINTGELFF. In DNA, the CDR3 is TGCGCCAGCAGCGGACAGGGTCGGATTAACACCGGGGAGCTGTTTTTT. Drawing the rest from reference TRBV5-1 and TRBJ2-2, the complete variable domain is KAGVTQTPRYLIKTRGQQVTLSCSPISGHRSVSWYQQTPGQGLQFLFEYFSETQRNKGNFPGRFSGRQFSNSRSEMNVSTLELGDSALYLCASSGQGRINTGELFFGEGSRLTVL.

The V gene is TRBV7-9, the J gene TRBJ2-3; no firm D call. The CDR3 covers 13 residues. V lost 1 base to trimming and J lost 2 bases, with 4 bases between them. Germline CDR1 SEHNR, CDR2 FQNEAQ (reference sequence). DNA for the CDR3: TGTGCCAGCAGCTTAGAATACACAGATACGCAGTATTTT. This sequence encodes CASSLEYTDTQYF.

This chain uses TRBV7-9 with TRBJ2-2; weak D call: TRBD2 (5 bases). The CDR3 runs to 18 residues. Germline CDR1 and CDR2: SEHNR and FQNEAQ (reference sequence). Between the trimmed V and J ends, which lost 2 bases and 1 base, there was a span of 17 bases. DNA of the CDR3: TGTGCCAGCAGCTTACCGATTCGTCAGCGGATGAACACCGGGGAGCTGTTTTTT. This translates into CASSLPIRQRMNTGELFF.

This clone appeared a single time. The junction and the germline gene differ at one end; a read error may be behind it. The chain joins TRBV7-7 to TRBJ1-1; 8 bases match TRBD1. The V gene's germline CDR1 is SSHAT and CDR2 FNYEAQ (reference sequence). This CDR3 is 13 amino acids long. This CDR3 reads CASSLDRGTEAFF. CDR3 in DNA: TGTGCTAGCAGCTTAGACAGGGGAACTGAAGCTTTCTTT.

This clone was seen more than once but under ten times. V and J are TRBV5-4 and TRBJ1-5, with a tentative D call TRBD1 (6 bases). Per germline, CDR1 SGHNT and CDR2 YYREEE (reference sequence). The germline V and J ends were trimmed by 2 bases and 5 bases, with 14 bases remaining between them. CDR3 length equals 15 residues. This chain's CDR3 is CASSLTGSNYQPQHF. CDR3 bases: TGTGCCAGCAGCTTAACAGGGTCAAACTATCAGCCCCAGCATTTT.

This clone was recorded a few times. The V call is TRBV30, the J call TRBJ2-2; the match to TRBD2 covers 8 bases. The CDR3 runs to 15 residues. V was pared by 2 bases and J by 0 bases, with 2 bases of the junction left unmatched. Germline V gene sequence: CDR1 GTSNPN, CDR2 SVGIG (reference sequence). The CDR3 DNA sequence: TGTGCCTGGAGTATAGCGGGGCCGAACACCGGGGAGCTGTTTTTT. It yields the protein CAWSIAGPNTGELFF. Variable domain in full (rest from reference TRBV30 and TRBJ2-2): SQTIHQWPATLVQPVGSPLSLECTVEGTSNPNLYWYRQAAGRGLQLLFYSVGIGQISSEVPQNLSASRPQDRQFILSSKKLLLSDSGFYLCAWSIAGPNTGELFFGEGSRLTVL.

This clone has at least ten counts. The rearrangement joins TRBV7-2 to TRBJ1-2; the match to TRBD1 covers 11 bases. Germline-derived CDR1 and CDR2 are SGHTA and FQGNSA. The CDR3 covers 16 residues. Unmatched junction bases numbered 3, after V lost 3 bases and J lost 0 bases. The CDR3 DNA follows: TGTGCCAGCAGCTTGGGACAGGGGGTGACTAACTATGGCTACACCTTC. Translation gives CASSLGQGVTNYGYTF.

This clone was observed once. The junction shows a germline mismatch at one end, possibly a read error. This rearrangement joins TRBV2 to TRBJ2-3, with D unclear. Germline CDR1 and CDR2: SNHLY and FYNNEI. The CDR3 totals 17 residues. The CDR3 DNA is TGTGCCAGCAGCGAAGGACGTTACCAAGATCCCACAGATACGCAGTATTTT. Its translation: CASSEGRYQDPTDTQYF. Based on the CDR3 plus reference TRBV2 and TRBJ2-3, the full variable domain is EPEVTQTPSHQVTQMGQEVILRCVPISNHLYFYWYRQILGQKVEFLVSFYNNEISEKSEIFDDQFSVERPDGSNFTLKIRSTKLEDSAMYFCASSEGRYQDPTDTQYFGPGTRLTVL.

This clone counts as medium-sized (0.01 to 0.1%). The rearrangement uses TRBV5-1 and TRBJ1-1; D ambiguous. Germline assignment: CDR1 SGHRS and CDR2 YFSETQ. This CDR3 spans 13 amino acids. V lost 0 bases to trimming and J lost 7 bases, with 10 bases between them. CDR3 sequence: CASSLAPQNEAFF. Here the CDR3 DNA reads TGCGCCAGCAGCTTGGCGCCGCAGAATGAAGCTTTCTTT.

The rearrangement links TRBV4-1 to TRBJ1-1; possibly TRBD1 for D (5 bases). This CDR3 region has 19 residues. V was pared by 4 bases and J by 1 base, with 25 bases between. Germline V gene data show CDR1 as MGHRA and CDR2 as YSYEKL. The CDR3 bases are TGCGCCAGCAGCCTGCAACCCGAGCTCCCAGGGTTCACGAACACTGAAGCTTTCTTT. This encodes CASSLQPELPGFTNTEAFF.

The rearrangement joins TRBV6-1 to TRBJ2-6; D is tentatively TRBD1 or TRBD2 (5 bases each). There are 16 residues in the CDR3. Germline V lookup: CDR1 MNHNS, CDR2 SASEGT. Trimming removed 4 bases from V and 2 bases from J, with 12 bases in between. The CDR3 region has the DNA TGTGCCAGCAGTGTTGGGGGTGCCGCTGGGGCCAACGTCCTGACTTTC. Protein: CASSVGGAAGANVLTF.

The chain has TRBV7-6 and TRBJ2-5; 9 nucleotides agree with TRBD2. This CDR3 spans 16 amino acids. The junction had 12 bases not matched to a gene; V was cut back by 5 bases and J by 5 bases. Germline CDR1 and CDR2: SGHVS and FNYEAQ. Written as DNA, the CDR3 is TGTGCCAGCAGCCCGTGGCAGCGGGGGGCCGCGGAGACCCAGTACTTC. Amino acid sequence: CASSPWQRGAAETQYF.

V gene TRBV6-6 combines with J gene TRBJ2-1; D ambiguous. Germline CDR1 and CDR2: MNHNY and SVGAGI (reference sequence). Trimming removed 2 bases from V and 10 bases from J, with 3 bases in between. The CDR3 has 10 amino acids. The CDR3 coding sequence is TGTGCCAGCAGTTACGGAGAGCAGTTCTTC. It yields the protein CASSYGEQFF.

This clone appeared a few times. The chain combines TRBV28 with TRBJ1-5, with TRBD1 identical over 7 bases. After removal of 8 bases from V and 5 bases from J, the junction contained 6 bases not matched to a gene. The V gene's germline CDR1 is MDHEN and CDR2 SYDVKM. The CDR3 covers 13 residues. In nucleotides, the CDR3 is TGTGCCAGCCAAGGACAGGCCCATCAGCCCCAGCATTTT. It yields the protein CASQGQAHQPQHF.

The gene calls are TRBV7-9 and TRBJ2-2; a weak D match, TRBD1 (5 bases). The CDR3 loop spans 12 amino acids. V lost 5 bases to trimming and J lost 6 bases, with 7 bases between them. Per the germline V gene, CDR1 is SEHNR and CDR2 is FQNEAQ (reference sequence). CDR3 sequence: CASSLGAGELFF. Written as DNA, the CDR3 is TGTGCCAGCAGCCTAGGGGCCGGGGAGCTGTTTTTT.

V and J are TRBV30 and TRBJ2-7; D gene unclear. Germline CDR1 GTSNPN, CDR2 SVGIG (reference sequence). The CDR3 is made up of 11 amino acids. V was clipped by 3 bases and J by 6 bases, with 9 bases between them. CDR3 nucleotide sequence: TGTGCCTGGAGGGATAAATTCGAGCAGTACTTC. It specifies CAWRDKFEQYF.